This T cell receptor beta chain was recovered during a study of control samples from healthy donors and cancer patients. V was pared by 5 bases and J by 3 bases, with 11 bases between. Germline assignment: CDR1 SGHRS and CDR2 YFSETQ. The CDR3 loop spans 14 amino acids. TCRdb keeps only in-frame clones here, not all; method: immunoSEQ multiplex PCR. This table has 90,000 or so clones, about 85% appearing once. The sequence derives from a man aged 25-40 years in good health. The chain links TRBV5-1 to TRBJ2-2; D not certain. Material: blood. Here the CDR3 reads CASRLEQDTGELFF. The CDR3 bases are TGCGCCAGCAGACTCGAACAAGACACCGGGGAGCTGTTTTTT.